The present T cell receptor beta chain was sequenced within a study of cytomegalovirus exposure and HLA in healthy donors. Study as a whole: The roughly 120 million unique TCR beta sequences, from approximately 170 million T cells, were found by an earlier analysis. The study's findings and limits: When a later analysis compared HLA-associated TCR beta chains with equally common others, the HLA-associated chains turned out to be more clonally expanded and to have lower generation probabilities. Rarity marked most TCR sequences, yet some public TCRs occurred in many donors.

This clone was seen only once. Its cognate antigen is unknown. Per the germline V gene, CDR1 is MGHRA and CDR2 is YSYEKL. CDR3 size: 15 residues. The trim removed 0 bases at V and 4 bases at J, leaving 5 bases unmatched. In the PCR, 60 Vbeta and 13 Jbeta primers were used. Original processing notes: An analysis performed later counted roughly 80 million unique TCR beta chains (roughly 9.9 million of them shared). Some clones are missing from TCRdb's copy, which holds only in-frame ones; the method was immunoSEQ multiplex PCR. From that table come the V and J calls and clone size; the DNA was used to work out D and trimming. The sample yields some 140,000 clones, roughly 83% seen once.

This chain connects TRBV4-1 to TRBJ1-2; 7 nucleotides agree with TRBD1. The sample was PBMCs. The receptor was derived from a man aged 35-49 years in good health and CMV-seronegative. CDR3 coding DNA: TGCGCCAGCAGCCAAGATGCGGGGACAGCCTATGGCTACACCTTC. It is translated as CASSQDAGTAYGYTF.